The source of this T cell receptor beta chain is a study of OX40 agonist ivuxolimab in advanced cancers. About the study: Two cutaneous melanoma patients and one hepatocellular carcinoma patient, three in all, had partial responses.

The data were produced by immunoSEQ multiplex PCR, yet TCRdb's version contains in-frame clones alone and is incomplete. Of tens of thousands of clones listed, about 89% are singletons. J was trimmed by 6 bases and V by 9 bases; bases with no gene match: 3. Germline-derived CDR1 and CDR2 are LNHDA and SQIVND (reference sequence). This CDR3 is built from 11 residues. The specimen was CD4+ or CD8+ T cells sorted from blood, collected in a trial of the OX40 agonist ivuxolimab. This clonotype was sampled from an adult with an advanced solid tumor such as melanoma, head and neck, liver or kidney cancer. This chain uses TRBV19 with TRBJ1-1; 8 positions match TRBD1. CDR3 nucleotide sequence: TGTGCCAGCAAGGACAGGGCTGAAGCTTTCTTT. The encoded protein is CASKDRAEAFF. The variable domain in full, completed from reference TRBV19 and TRBJ1-1, reads DGGITQSPKYLFRKEGQNVTLSCEQNLNHDAMYWYRQDPGQGLRLIYYSQIVNDFQKGDIAEGYSVSREKKESFPLTVTSAQKNPTAFYLCASKDRAEAFFGQGTRLTVV.